This TCR beta chain was identified during a study of T cells after yellow fever vaccination. Study findings and constraints: Clonotypes appearing in both CD4 and CD8 compartments existed, and their share was small.

This clonotype was seen more than once but under ten times. Its antigen is unidentified. Template switching with 5'RACE generated the TCR cDNA and added a universal primer site and UMIs. TCRdb fed the 5' RACE reads into MiXCR, producing one record per CDR3 protein. The table has hundreds of thousands of distinct CDR3 sequences, less than 15% seen once. V shed 1 base and J shed 6 bases, with 21 bases lying between them. The CDR3 spans 17 residues. Germline-derived CDR1 and CDR2 are SGHVS and FQNEAQ. This material consisted of PBMCs, taken on the day of the yellow fever booster vaccination. The receptor was derived from a man younger than 45 who received the YFV17D yellow fever vaccine. V and J are TRBV7-8 and TRBJ1-2; D not resolved. Here the CDR3 reads CASSLVIQSLSENGYTF. The DNA of the CDR3 is TGTGCCAGCAGCTTAGTCATCCAGAGCCTATCGGAGAATGGCTACACCTTC. The full variable domain, completed using reference TRBV7-8 and TRBJ1-2, is GAGVSQSPRYKVAKRGQDVALRCDPISGHVSLFWYQQALGQGPEFLTYFQNEAQLDKSGLPSDRFFAERPEGSVSTLKIQRTQQEDSAVYLCASSLVIQSLSENGYTFGSGTRLTVV.